The entry below gives a single T cell receptor (beta chain) sequence along with its context. The sample belongs to a study of Ad26.COV2.S vaccination and SARS-CoV-2 variants. Treatment reported: some 19 received Ad26.COV2.S at low or high dose, single or two shots; about 5 received placebo; per-sample allocation not given. All samples were drawn on day 63, counting from the first vaccine or placebo injection. It was an adult aged 18-55 years in Boston who was the donor. SARS-CoV-2 spike from the Wuhan strain was encoded by the vaccine, an Ad26 vector. V gave up 5 bases and J gave up 3 bases; unmatched junction bases: 2. CDR3 size: 13 residues. Germline-derived CDR1 and CDR2 are SGHDN and FVKESK. TCRdb's table, derived via immunoSEQ multiplex PCR, lists solely in-frame clones and lacks some. The sample records around 240,000 clones, 88% being singletons.

Sequencing used peripheral blood, obtained in a trial of Ad26.COV2.S vaccine versus placebo. The TCR comes from a person aged 18 to 65 who received the Ad26.COV2.S COVID-19 vaccine or a placebo. J is TRBJ2-7 and V is TRBV14, with 9 bases lining up with TRBD1. CDR3 residues: CASSVDRGYEQYF. In DNA, the CDR3 is TGTGCCAGCAGCGTGGACAGGGGCTACGAGCAGTACTTC.